The clone carrying this T cell receptor (beta chain) was counted a single time. What it binds is not known. This specimen comes from a study of shared clonotypes between healthy human individuals. About the study: Researchers assigned three CD4 naive, three CD4 memory, two CD8 naive and one CD8 memory plate to each donor.

The CDR3 extends over 14 amino acids. Germline lookup yields CDR1 SQVTM and CDR2 ANQGSEA. Trimming pared 6 bases from V and 1 base from J, leaving 15 bases between. CD45RO-negative, CCR7-selected cells formed the naive CD8 fraction, which excluded terminally differentiated effector memory CD45RA+ cells. Sorted-subset replicate PCR reactions contained 200 to 250 ng DNA, corresponding to around 30,000 T cell genomes. Here immunoSEQ multiplex PCR was the method, and the copy in TCRdb shows in-frame clones only, minus some. The sample has roughly 2,000,000 clones, just under 95% seen once. Findings and caveats of the study: Naive CD4 clonotypes were shared across a handful of donors at 4.5% to 6.5%. In having few donors, the study represented limited genetic and exposure-history diversity.

Sequenced material: naive CD8+ T cells from PBMCs. The genes are TRBV29-1 and TRBJ1-2; a possible D gene is TRBD1 (5 bases). This receptor was taken from a man between 18 and 29 years old in good health. Some clones in this sample may be carry-over from other donors' samples. The CDR3 region has the DNA TGCAGCGTGTATGACAGTTTCGTTAACTATGGCTACACCTTC. It translates to CSVYDSFVNYGYTF.